This T cell receptor beta chain was sequenced in a study of sequential checkpoint blockade in melanoma (dated by TCRdb to 2018 to 2020). In the study overall: In a 1:1 randomization, patients received either first-line nivolumab then ipilimumab (arm A) or ipilimumab then nivolumab (arm B). Maintenance nivolumab came after both trial sequences. TCRbeta immunosequencing was performed on DNA from over 90 pretreatment melanoma tumor samples. Matched tumor biopsies were taken from around 22 patients before treatment and at week 13, after single-agent nivolumab (arm A) or ipilimumab (arm B). The same lesion was the source of 75% to 90% of the matched pre- and post-treatment tumor biopsy pairs.

The immunoSEQ Assay was used to immunosequence TCRbeta CDR3 regions from genomic DNA. Genomic DNA was amplified by bias-controlled multiplex PCR before high-throughput sequencing. Per the source publication's procedure: To quantify the absolute abundance of each unique TCRbeta CDR3 region, the sequences were collapsed and filtered. Clonality, defined as 1 minus Pielou's evenness, was calculated using only productive rearrangements. To compute tumor T-cell fraction, TCRbeta template counts were normalized to usable DNA, with usable DNA estimated from several housekeeping genes. A previously published method was used to identify clones whose frequencies were significantly greater in on-treatment samples than in baseline samples. The source is immuneACCESS, and TCRdb retained only in-frame sequences with V and J called. Part of the clones is not carried over; for the studies checked, unresolved V genes explain less than half of this, and the remainder is unexplained. V, J and clone size derive from that table, while D and trimming were established from the DNA sequence. This sample holds a few thousand clones; 20% to 25% were observed only once. The top ten clonotypes cover around 24% of the sample.

Points the paper makes about the study in general: In the nivolumab-first arm (arm A), pretreatment tumor TIL clonality was associated with response (P = .04). The model for predicting response that combines TCR metrics with mutation burden needs to be validated in larger, independent patient cohorts. PD-L1 staining and CD8+ T-cell counts correlated with tumor T-cell fraction and clonality, whereas mutational load did not. Clinical benefit was about 30 times more likely to be achieved by patients whose tumor T-cell fraction and clonality increased by week 13. Within-arm analyses of tumor T-cell fraction were constrained by small sample sizes and reduced statistical power.

This clone was seen a few times. The antigen this receptor binds is unknown. Within one base of it there is no much larger clone, and no base qualities were kept. CDR1 SGHNT and CDR2 YENEEA were looked up in the germline V gene. V drops 5 bases and J drops 3 bases, leaving 15 bases in between. The CDR3, cysteine through phenylalanine, is 15 amino acids long. CDR3 DNA is the only sequence kept; it has 45 bases, read in frame from the first base. The treatment or condition label on this specimen signifies: randomized to nivolumab then ipilimumab (arm A) or the reverse (arm B). None of the patients in the trial had previously been given DNA-damaging chemotherapy. The samples were obtained from melanoma patients enrolled in CheckMate 064, an open-label, randomized phase II trial testing sequential checkpoint blockade. Tumor TCR sequencing used genomic DNA from formalin-fixed paraffin-embedded (FFPE) tissue samples.

The receptor was derived from a human donor with melanoma. The sample consisted of tumor tissue (inferred from file names), taken from a patient given nivolumab and ipilimumab in sequence. The chain is made from TRBV11-3 and TRBJ2-3; TRBD1 is possibly the D segment (7 matching bases). The bases read TGTGCCAGCAGCCGGGCAGGGGGGTGGACAGATACGCAGTATTTT. Translated, this gives CASSRAGGWTDTQYF.